These 12 T cell receptor beta chains originate from one sample sequenced in a study of blood T cell repertoires in COVID-19. Sequencing used immunoSEQ multiplex PCR; TCRdb keeps in-frame clones, though not all of them. Here the sample spans 100,000 to 150,000 clones, 74% being singletons. The sequencing sample was made of peripheral blood. These receptors originate from a man between 60 and 75 years old with acute or convalescent COVID-19.

The chain links TRBV9 to TRBJ1-1; D not resolved. V shed 4 bases and J shed 1 base, with 8 bases lying between them. This CDR3 is built from 13 residues. Germline V gives CDR1 SGDLS, CDR2 YYNGEE. Here the CDR3 reads CASSTGSNTEAFF. The CDR3 region has the DNA TGTGCCAGCAGCACTGGTTCGAACACTGAAGCTTTCTTT.

This clone turned up a few times. The chain employs TRBV30 and TRBJ2-1; 11 bases map to TRBD1. The trim removed 3 bases at V and 8 bases at J, leaving 12 bases unmatched. The CDR3 contains 16 residues. Germline assignment: CDR1 GTSNPN and CDR2 SVGIG (reference sequence). CDR3 in amino acids: CAWRKRTGGSLDEQFF. The CDR3 DNA is TGTGCCTGGAGAAAAAGGACAGGGGGCAGTCTCGATGAGCAGTTCTTC.

This clone was counted only a few times. The chain joins TRBV5-1 to TRBJ2-7, with 8 nucleotides matching TRBD2. The CDR3 loop spans 14 amino acids. Germline loops: CDR1 SGHRS, CDR2 YFSETQ. Germline trimming cut 2 bases from V and 2 bases from J; bases unmatched to any gene: 3. The CDR3, as DNA: TGCGCCAGCAGCTTAAGCGGGAGTCCCTACGAGCAGTACTTC. The encoded protein is CASSLSGSPYEQYF.

V is TRBV6-5 and J is TRBJ2-3; TRBD1 matches at 7 bases. The length of the CDR3 is 13 residues. The germline gives CDR1 MNHEY, CDR2 SVGAGI. The junction had 4 bases not matched to a gene; V was cut back by 6 bases and J by 4 bases. CDR3 in amino acids: CASRIGQADTQYF. Here the CDR3 DNA reads TGTGCCAGCAGAATCGGACAGGCAGATACGCAGTATTTT.

This clone was seen more than once but under ten times. V and J are TRBV6-5 and TRBJ2-3; TRBD2 matches at 9 bases. Germline V CDR1 and CDR2: MNHEY, SVGAGI. V lost 2 bases to trimming and J lost 5 bases; unmatched junction nucleotides: 5. The CDR3 totals 15 residues. The CDR3 sequence: CASSYGRGGQDTQYF. For the CDR3, the DNA is TGTGCCAGCAGTTACGGGCGGGGGGGCCAAGATACGCAGTATTTT.

The chain recombines TRBV7-9 with TRBJ1-1; TRBD1 might be the D (6 bases). Germline V CDR1 and CDR2: SEHNR, FQNEAQ (reference sequence). V dropped 6 bases and J dropped 1 base, with 12 bases sitting between them. This CDR3 contains 14 residues. CDR3 DNA: TGTGCCAGCAGGGTCGGGGGGCCGAACACTGAAGCTTTCTTT. Protein product: CASRVGGPNTEAFF.

This clone was counted a single time. V and J are TRBV5-6 and TRBJ1-2; possible D gene TRBD1, 5 bases. CDR3 length equals 13 residues. V lost 4 bases to trimming and J lost 7 bases, with 14 bases between them. Germline V gives CDR1 SGHDT, CDR2 YYEEEE. The CDR3 spells CASSLRQGGGYTF. DNA for the CDR3: TGTGCCAGCAGCCTACGGCAGGGTGGTGGCTACACCTTC.

This chain connects TRBV4-2 to TRBJ2-1; 10 nucleotides align to TRBD1. The CDR3 is 16 amino acids. V shed 2 bases and J 6 bases; nucleotides not matched to a gene: 7. Germline CDR1 LGHNA, CDR2 YNFKEQ. DNA of the CDR3: TGTGCCAGCAGCCAACACCGGGACAGGGGCGTCAATGAGCAGTTCTTC. This codes for CASSQHRDRGVNEQFF.

This chain connects TRBV19 to TRBJ2-1; 9 bases are a match to TRBD1. J gave up 10 bases and V 7 bases, and 11 bases lay outside the gene matches. CDR1 LNHDA and CDR2 SQIVND come from the germline V gene (reference sequence). The CDR3 is 14 amino acids. CDR3: CASNSGTGYQEQFF. CDR3 DNA: TGTGCCAGTAACTCCGGGACAGGGTATCAAGAGCAGTTCTTC.

The chain combines TRBV5-1 with TRBJ2-3; D is undetermined. The ends were cut back, 4 bases at V and 9 bases at J, with 15 bases in the middle. CDR1 is SGHRS and CDR2 is YFSETQ in the germline V gene. The CDR3 is made up of 13 amino acids. The CDR3 sequence: CASSAALYSTQYF. In DNA form, the CDR3 reads TGCGCCAGCAGCGCCGCCCTCTATAGCACGCAGTATTTT.

This chain links TRBV9 with TRBJ2-5, with TRBD1 identical over 11 bases. Germline CDR1 reads SGDLS; CDR2 reads YYNGEE. The junction had 6 bases not matched to a gene; V was cut back by 4 bases and J by 4 bases. CDR3 length: 15 amino acids. CDR3 protein: CASSSGQGGGETQYF. CDR3 in DNA: TGTGCCAGCAGCTCGGGACAGGGGGGAGGAGAGACCCAGTACTTC.

The V and J genes are TRBV7-9 and TRBJ1-4; no reliable D call. The CDR3 is 12 amino acids. Germline values: CDR1 SEHNR, CDR2 FQNEAQ (reference sequence). V shed 6 bases and J shed 8 bases, with 10 bases lying between them. This CDR3 is CASSLVEEKLFF. The DNA for the CDR3 is TGTGCCAGCAGTCTAGTAGAGGAAAAACTGTTTTTT.